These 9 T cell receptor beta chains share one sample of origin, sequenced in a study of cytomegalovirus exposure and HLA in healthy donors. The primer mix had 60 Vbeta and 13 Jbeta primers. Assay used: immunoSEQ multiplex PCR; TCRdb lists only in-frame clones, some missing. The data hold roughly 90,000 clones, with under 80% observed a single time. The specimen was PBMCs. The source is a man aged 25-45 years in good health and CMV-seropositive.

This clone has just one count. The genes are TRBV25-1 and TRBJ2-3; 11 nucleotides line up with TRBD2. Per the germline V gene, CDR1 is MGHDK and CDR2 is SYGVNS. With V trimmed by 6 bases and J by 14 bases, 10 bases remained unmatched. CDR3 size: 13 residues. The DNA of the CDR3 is TGTGCCAGCAGGGACGGGACTAGCGGCGCATGGTATTTT. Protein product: CASRDGTSGAWYF.

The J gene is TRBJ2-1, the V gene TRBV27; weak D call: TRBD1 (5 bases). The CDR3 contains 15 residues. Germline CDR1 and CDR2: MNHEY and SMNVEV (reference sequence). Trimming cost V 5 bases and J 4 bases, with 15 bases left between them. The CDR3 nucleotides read TGTGCCAGCAGTCCCTCTTCCGCAGGGTACAATGAGCAGTTCTTC. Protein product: CASSPSSAGYNEQFF.

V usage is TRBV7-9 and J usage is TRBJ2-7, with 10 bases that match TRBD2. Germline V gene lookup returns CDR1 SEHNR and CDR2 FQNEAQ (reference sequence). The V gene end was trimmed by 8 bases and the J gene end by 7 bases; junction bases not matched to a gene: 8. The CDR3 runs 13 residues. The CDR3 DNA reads TGTGCCAGCGAAGGACTAGCGGAGAGGGAGCAGTACTTC. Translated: CASEGLAEREQYF.

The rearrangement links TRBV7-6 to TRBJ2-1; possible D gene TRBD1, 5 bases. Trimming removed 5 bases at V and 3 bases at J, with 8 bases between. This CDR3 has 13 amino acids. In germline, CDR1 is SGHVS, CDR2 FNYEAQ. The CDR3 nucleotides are TGTGCCAGCAGCAACCAGGGCTACAATGAGCAGTTCTTC. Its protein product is CASSNQGYNEQFF.

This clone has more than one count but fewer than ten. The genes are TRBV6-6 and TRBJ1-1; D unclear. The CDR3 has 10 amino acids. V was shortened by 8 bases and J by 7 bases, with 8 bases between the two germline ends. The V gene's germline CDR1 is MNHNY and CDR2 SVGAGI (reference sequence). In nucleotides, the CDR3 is TGTGCCAGCCGTGCGGATGAAGCTTTCTTT. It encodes CASRADEAFF.

The CDR3 sequence is CATSRVSGSEQYF. DNA of the CDR3: TGTGCCACCAGCAGAGTGTCTGGGAGCGAGCAGTACTTC. V is TRBV15 and J is TRBJ2-7, with TRBD2 as a possible D gene (5 bases). This CDR3 contains 13 residues. Germline assignment: CDR1 LNHNV and CDR2 YYDKDF (reference sequence). Trimming stripped 1 base from V and 6 bases from J, with 10 bases between.

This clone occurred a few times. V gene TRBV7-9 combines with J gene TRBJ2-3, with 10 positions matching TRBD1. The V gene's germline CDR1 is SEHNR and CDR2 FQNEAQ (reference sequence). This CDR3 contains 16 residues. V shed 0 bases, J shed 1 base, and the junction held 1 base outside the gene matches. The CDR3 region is CASSLAGTGGTDTQYF. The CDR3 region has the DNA TGTGCCAGCAGCTTAGCCGGGACAGGGGGCACAGATACGCAGTATTTT.

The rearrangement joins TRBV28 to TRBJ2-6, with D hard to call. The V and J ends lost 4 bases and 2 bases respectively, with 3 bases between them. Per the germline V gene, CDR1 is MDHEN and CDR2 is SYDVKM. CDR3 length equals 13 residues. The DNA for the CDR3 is TGTGCCAGCAGTTCGGCTGGGGCCAACGTCCTGACTTTC. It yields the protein CASSSAGANVLTF.

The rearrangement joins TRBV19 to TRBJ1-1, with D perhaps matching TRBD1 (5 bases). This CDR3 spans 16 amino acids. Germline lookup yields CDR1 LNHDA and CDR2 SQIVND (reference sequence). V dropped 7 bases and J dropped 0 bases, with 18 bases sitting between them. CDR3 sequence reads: CASKSGHRAMNTEAFF. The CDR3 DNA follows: TGTGCCAGTAAGTCAGGGCATCGGGCTATGAACACTGAAGCTTTCTTT.